The clone carrying this T cell receptor beta chain was picked up one time. Its cognate antigen is unknown. This sample is part of a study of cytomegalovirus exposure and HLA in healthy donors. The PCR contained 60 Vbeta and 13 Jbeta primers. Sequencing was performed with immunoSEQ multiplex PCR; in TCRdb, only in-frame clones are kept and a portion is missing. This repertoire shows under 150,000 clones, around 72% found once; its top ten account for 1.3%. Whole-study results and caveats: A prior analysis recorded that most TCR beta V segments were productive about 87% or about 30% of the time. Researchers counted roughly 160 TCR beta chains as cytomegalovirus-associated. In a later analysis, TCR beta V- and J-gene trimming showed a link to a missense DCLRE1C variant. Available immune exposure information was restricted to CMV serostatus only.

The V gene's germline CDR1 is MDHEN and CDR2 SYDVKM. The trim removed 0 bases at V and 0 bases at J, leaving 2 bases unmatched. CDR3 length equals 16 residues. The sample was PBMCs. The chain links TRBV28 to TRBJ2-3, with 8 nucleotides matching TRBD2. This sequence originates from a woman aged 40 to 49 in good health and CMV-seronegative. CDR3 nucleotides: TGTGCCAGCAGTTTATGGGCGGGGGGAAGCACAGATACGCAGTATTTT. Protein: CASSLWAGGSTDTQYF.